Sequencing of this T cell receptor (beta chain) was carried out in a study of T cell responses to AZD1222 COVID-19 vaccine. Here immunoSEQ multiplex PCR was the method, and the copy in TCRdb shows in-frame clones only, minus some. The sample carries around 180,000 clones, approximately 90% recorded once. Trimming left V 0 bases short and J 6 bases short, with 8 bases between. The CDR3 is 12 amino acids. Germline CDR1 is GTSNPN and CDR2 is SVGIG (reference sequence). This material consisted of peripheral blood, taken on day 0 of AZD1222 vaccination. This TCR was sampled from an adult in good health. The chain uses TRBV30 and TRBJ1-2, with D hard to call. CDR3 in DNA: TGTGCCTGGAGTGTTGAGAAGGATGGCTACACCTTC. Amino acids: CAWSVEKDGYTF. The full variable domain, with the rest looked up from reference TRBV30 and TRBJ1-2, is SQTIHQWPATLVQPVGSPLSLECTVEGTSNPNLYWYRQAAGRGLQLLFYSVGIGQISSEVPQNLSASRPQDRQFILSSKKLLLSDSGFYLCAWSVEKDGYTFGSGTRLTVV.